This T cell receptor (beta chain) was captured by sequencing in a study of T-cell memory formation after mild COVID-19. This clonotype appeared a few times. TCRdb reprocessed the 5' RACE reads with MiXCR, giving one entry per CDR3 protein. The sample carries 550,000 to 700,000 distinct CDR3 sequences, more than 15% recorded once. V was trimmed by 1 base and J by 1 base, leaving 6 bases between them. The CDR3 has 14 residues. CDR1 is SGHTA and CDR2 is FQGNSA in the germline V gene. This chain uses TRBV7-2 with TRBJ2-3, with TRBD2 as a possible D gene (5 bases). Sequencing was carried out using PBMCs or a T cell subset sorted from them (not recorded which). This clonotype was obtained from an adult woman who had mild COVID-19 (a few samples of this study predate the infection). Cell type and time point are not known. Here the CDR3 reads CASSLEEGTDTQYF. CDR3 DNA sequence: TGTGCCAGCAGCTTAGAGGAGGGCACAGATACGCAGTATTTT. The variable domain in full, completed from reference TRBV7-2 and TRBJ2-3, reads GAGVSQSPSNKVTEKGKDVELRCDPISGHTALYWYRQSLGQGLEFLIYFQGNSAPDKSGLPSDRFSAERTGGSVSTLTIQRTQQEDSAVYLCASSLEEGTDTQYFGPGTRLTVL.